This TCR beta chain is drawn from a study of T cells in Graves' hyperthyroidism and ophthalmopathy. Study-wide points: Ophthalmopathy was predicted by the model a median of roughly 6.6 months ahead of onset. Most expanded thyroid clonotypes above 0.001 recurred in blood.

TCR beta CDR3 regions were amplified from RNA. HTBI primers were employed in a first-round RT-PCR of the TCR CDR3. TCRdb re-called the multiplex PCR reads through MiXCR, storing one row per CDR3 protein. Of 550,000 to 700,000 distinct CDR3 sequences in the sample, 14% to 15% are singletons; the top ten hold approximately 4.3%. Ophthalmopathy patients had Clinical Activity Score at least 3, NOSPECS grade at least 4, duration under 3 months. Investigators excluded patients with uncontrolled infection, other autoimmune disease, pregnancy or lactation. V lost 2 bases and J 6 bases, leaving 13 bases between the germline ends. The CDR3 covers 14 residues. Germline CDR1 is LGHDT and CDR2 is YNNKEL (reference sequence). This clonotype was observed a few times. The target antigen is unknown.

The sequence was obtained from a middle-aged woman with Graves' ophthalmopathy. Source material: blood. This chain links TRBV3-1 with TRBJ1-1; D gene ambiguous. CDR3 bases: TGTGCCAGCAGCCAACTAGGAGATAGGTCTGAAGCTTTCTTT. Protein: CASSQLGDRSEAFF.